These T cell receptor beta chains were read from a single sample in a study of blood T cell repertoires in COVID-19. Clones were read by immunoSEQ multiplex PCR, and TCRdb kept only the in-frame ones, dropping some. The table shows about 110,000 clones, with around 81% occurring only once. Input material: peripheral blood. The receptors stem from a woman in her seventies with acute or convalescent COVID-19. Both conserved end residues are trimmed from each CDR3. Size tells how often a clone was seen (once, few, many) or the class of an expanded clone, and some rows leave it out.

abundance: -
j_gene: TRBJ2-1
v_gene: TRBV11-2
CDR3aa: ASSLSSGNNEQF

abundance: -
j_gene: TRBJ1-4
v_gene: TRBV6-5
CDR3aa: ASGPHSFGEKLF

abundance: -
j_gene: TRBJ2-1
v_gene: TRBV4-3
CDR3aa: ASSQDRRLAGDREQF

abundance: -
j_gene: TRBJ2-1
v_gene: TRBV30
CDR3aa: AWTPRRGEQF

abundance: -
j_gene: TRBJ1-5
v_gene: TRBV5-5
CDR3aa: ASSFRDFQPQH

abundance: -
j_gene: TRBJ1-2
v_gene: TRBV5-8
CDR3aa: ASSNIRTGRSYGYT

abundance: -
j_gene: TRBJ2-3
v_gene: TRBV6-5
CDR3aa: ASSLNRESTDTQY

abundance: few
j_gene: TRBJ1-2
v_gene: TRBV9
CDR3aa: ASSVNRDRGSDYGYT

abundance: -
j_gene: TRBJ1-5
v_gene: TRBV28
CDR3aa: ASSFRGRVGQPQH

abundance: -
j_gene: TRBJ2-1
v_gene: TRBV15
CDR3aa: ATSRDRGREQF

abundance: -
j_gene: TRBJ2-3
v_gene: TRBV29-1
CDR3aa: SVKGQAQY

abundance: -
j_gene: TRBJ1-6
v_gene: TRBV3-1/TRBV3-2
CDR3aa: ASSQPGQGYNSPLH

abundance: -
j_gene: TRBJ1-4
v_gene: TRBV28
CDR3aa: ASSSTTGGIREKLF

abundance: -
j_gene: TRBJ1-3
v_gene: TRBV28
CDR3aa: ASSFARGNTIY

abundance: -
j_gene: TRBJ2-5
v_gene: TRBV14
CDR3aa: ASSQVGASQGPQY

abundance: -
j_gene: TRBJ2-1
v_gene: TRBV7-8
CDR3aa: ASSLSSNEQF

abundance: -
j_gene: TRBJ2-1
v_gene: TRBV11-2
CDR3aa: ASSLYGWAGEEQF

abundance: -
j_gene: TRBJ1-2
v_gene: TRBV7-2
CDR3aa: ASSSDRGRLRGYT

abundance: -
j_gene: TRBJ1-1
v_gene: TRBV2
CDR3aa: ASSTEMNTEAF

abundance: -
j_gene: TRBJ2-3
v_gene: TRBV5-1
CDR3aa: ASSLVGLTDTQY

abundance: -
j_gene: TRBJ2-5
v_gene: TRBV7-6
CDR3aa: ASSQWTNRGGETQY

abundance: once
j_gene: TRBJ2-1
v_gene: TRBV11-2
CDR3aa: ASSLERRSF

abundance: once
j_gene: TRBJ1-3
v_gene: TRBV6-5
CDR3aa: ASRKEGSGNTIY

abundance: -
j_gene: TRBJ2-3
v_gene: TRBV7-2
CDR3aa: ASSYSGSRADTQY

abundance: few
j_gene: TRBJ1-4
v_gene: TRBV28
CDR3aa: ASNEKGAGNEKLF

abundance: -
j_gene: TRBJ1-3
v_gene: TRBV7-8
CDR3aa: ASSPGALSGNTIY

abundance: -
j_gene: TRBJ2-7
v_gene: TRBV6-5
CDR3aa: ASSYSGTGSDEQY

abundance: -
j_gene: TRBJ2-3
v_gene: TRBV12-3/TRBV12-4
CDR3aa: ATMLGGNTQY

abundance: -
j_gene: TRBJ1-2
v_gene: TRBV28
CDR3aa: ASSKFQGAHGYT

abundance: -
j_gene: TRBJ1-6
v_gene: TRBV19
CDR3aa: ASRMGQGGNSPLH

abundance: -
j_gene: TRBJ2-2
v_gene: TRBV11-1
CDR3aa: ASSLSVGRTGELF

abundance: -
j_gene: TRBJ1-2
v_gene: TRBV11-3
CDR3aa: ASRQGYYGYT

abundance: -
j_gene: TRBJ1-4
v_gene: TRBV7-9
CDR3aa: ASSLGRANEKLF

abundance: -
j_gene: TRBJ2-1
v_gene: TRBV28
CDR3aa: ASSARQAPGEQF

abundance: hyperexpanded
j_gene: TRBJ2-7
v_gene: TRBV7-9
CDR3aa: ASSPRTFGAPYEQY

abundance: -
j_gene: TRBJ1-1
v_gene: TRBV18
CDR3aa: ASSRTQETEAF

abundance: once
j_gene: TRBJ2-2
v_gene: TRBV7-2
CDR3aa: ASSPRDRGRIYTGELF

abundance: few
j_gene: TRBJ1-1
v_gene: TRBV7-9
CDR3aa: ASSLASTGANTEAF

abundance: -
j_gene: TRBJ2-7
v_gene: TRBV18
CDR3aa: ASSPRSGDSKPVGQY

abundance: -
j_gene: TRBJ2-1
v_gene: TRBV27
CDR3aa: ASSPLAAPARNEQF

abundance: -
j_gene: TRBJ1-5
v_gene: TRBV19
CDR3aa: ASSNRGPRTDGSNQPQH

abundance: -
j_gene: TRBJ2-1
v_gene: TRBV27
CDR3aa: ASHGSDTHNEQF

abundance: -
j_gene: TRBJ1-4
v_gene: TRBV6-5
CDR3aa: ASSRRQII

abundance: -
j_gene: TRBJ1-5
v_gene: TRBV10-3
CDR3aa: AISAGAGNQPQH